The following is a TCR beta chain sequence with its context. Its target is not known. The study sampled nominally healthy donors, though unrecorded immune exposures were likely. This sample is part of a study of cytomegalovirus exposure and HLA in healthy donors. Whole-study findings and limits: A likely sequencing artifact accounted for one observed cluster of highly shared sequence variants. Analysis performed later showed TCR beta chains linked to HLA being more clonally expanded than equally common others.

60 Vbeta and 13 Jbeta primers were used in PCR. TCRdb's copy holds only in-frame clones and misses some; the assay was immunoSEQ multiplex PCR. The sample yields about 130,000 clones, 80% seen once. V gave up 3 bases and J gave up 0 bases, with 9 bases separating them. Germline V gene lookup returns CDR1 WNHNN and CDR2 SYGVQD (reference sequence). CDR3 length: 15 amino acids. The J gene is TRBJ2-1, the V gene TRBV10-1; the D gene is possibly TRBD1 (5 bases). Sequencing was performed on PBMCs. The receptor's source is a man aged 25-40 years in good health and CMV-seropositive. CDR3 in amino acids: CASSDDSISYNEQFF. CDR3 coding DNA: TGCGCCAGCAGTGACGACAGTATCTCCTACAATGAGCAGTTCTTC.